This T cell receptor (beta chain) was recorded in a study of lymphopenia after photon versus proton radiotherapy (dated by TCRdb to about 2019). Study-wide context: In patients with gastrointestinal tumors who developed high-grade lymphopenia, the study compared the immunological effects of photon radiation therapy with those of proton radiation therapy. A cohort of about 22 patients with gastrointestinal tumors who received either photon or proton therapy and subsequently developed lymphopenia was included. The study was designed to characterize how the impact on the immune system differs between the two radiation modalities.

The CDR3 numbers 16 residues from cysteine through phenylalanine. Only the CDR3 portion is preserved as DNA: 48 bases, with reading frame beginning at the first base. V is clipped by 0 bases and J by 0 bases, and the sequence between their germline boundaries is 10 bases long. The germline V gene encodes CDR1 SGHDN and CDR2 FVKESK. Findings and caveats that apply to the study as a whole: Across the cohort, an inverse correlation was found between a larger post-nadir drop in TCR diversity and overall survival time among patients who died. The survival association was examined only in patients who died, and the authors described better survival with proton therapy as a possibility, not as a demonstrated result. Proton-treated patients stayed relatively stable during treatment, while photon-treated patients lost naive T cells and TCR diversity and gained effector/memory populations. After the lymphocyte count nadir, repertoires from photon-treated patients showed oligoclonal expansion, particularly of CD8+ Temra cells, and this expansion drove the decline in diversity.

Library construction relied on the immunoSEQ multiplex PCR assay. T cell repertoires were profiled with deep sequencing of rearranged TCR beta loci together with multiparametric flow cytometry. In its TCRdb copy, this immuneACCESS table keeps in-frame sequences only and misses some clones. Where compared with another copy, unresolved V genes explain less than half of these, and the others have no known cause. Within this sample are 150,000 or so clones, with about nine tenths of them counted one time only. The leading ten clones occupy about 4.3% of the sample. With regard to this clone: The antigen it binds to is not known. Base qualities were left out, and no much larger clone turns up one base away.

Here the sequenced sample was peripheral blood, taken from a patient treated with photon-based radiotherapy. The chain is assembled from TRBV14 and TRBJ2-3; the D region is possibly TRBD1 or TRBD2, each matching across 5 bases. This clonotype was sampled from a man in his fifties with gastric cancer. The nucleotide sequence reads as follows: TGTGCCAGCAGCCAAGAAGGTGGGGGTAGCACAGATACGCAGTATTTT. This gives the protein CASSQEGGGSTDTQYF.